The next 14 T cell receptor beta chains were all read from a single sample in a study of blood T cell repertoires in COVID-19. The repertoire was sequenced with immunoSEQ multiplex PCR; TCRdb's copy has only in-frame clones and lacks some. Found here are more than 200,000 clones, approximately 87% of them singletons; the top ten hold approximately 2.6%. Material for sequencing was peripheral blood. The receptors were gathered from a woman aged 70-85 years with active or convalescent COVID-19.

The chain employs TRBV11-2 and TRBJ1-2; 8 bases agree with TRBD1. The CDR3 is 13 residues long. With V trimmed by 5 bases and J by 4 bases, 3 bases remained unmatched. CDR1 and CDR2 (germline): SGHAT, FQNNGV. CDR3 sequence (DNA): TGTGCCAGCAGCGTAGGACAGGGCTATGGCTACACCTTC. The encoded protein is CASSVGQGYGYTF.

The chain couples TRBV14 to TRBJ2-2; possibly TRBD2 for D (5 bases). This CDR3 contains 14 residues. The V gene lost 4 bases and the J gene lost 7 bases, with 13 bases spanning the gap. The germline CDR1 and CDR2 sequences are SGHDN and FVKESK. CDR3 DNA: TGTGCCAGCAGCCTCAGAGGGTACGGCGGGGAGCTGTTTTTT. It translates to CASSLRGYGGELFF.

The gene calls are TRBV5-4 and TRBJ1-2; D gene ambiguous. Per the germline V gene, CDR1 is SGHNT and CDR2 is YYREEE (reference sequence). V lost 2 bases, J lost 7 bases, and 6 bases lay in between. CDR3 length equals 11 residues. DNA of the CDR3: TGTGCCAGCAGCTTTAATCGTGGCTACACCTTC. It encodes CASSFNRGYTF.

The V gene is TRBV11-3, the J gene TRBJ2-1, with D unclear. The V end lost 2 bases, the J end lost 0 bases, and 8 bases lay between the germline ends. The V gene's germline CDR1 is SGHNT and CDR2 YENEEA. CDR3 length: 15 residues. In nucleotides, the CDR3 is TGTGCCAGCAGCTTAAGAGACTCCTCCTACAATGAGCAGTTCTTC. Translating gives CASSLRDSSYNEQFF.

The J gene is TRBJ1-1, the V gene TRBV5-1; unclear D gene. This CDR3 comprises 14 residues. The germline V gene encodes CDR1 SGHRS and CDR2 YFSETQ. The V and J ends lost 4 bases and 0 bases respectively, with 10 bases between them. The CDR3 sequence is CASSPLLLNTEAFF. The CDR3 bases are TGCGCCAGCAGCCCCCTACTCCTGAACACTGAAGCTTTCTTT.

The chain uses TRBV19 and TRBJ2-7, with D perhaps matching TRBD1 (5 bases). The germline V and J ends were trimmed by 3 bases and 1 base, with 13 bases remaining between them. Looked up from germline, CDR1 is LNHDA and CDR2 is SQIVND (reference sequence). The CDR3 is made up of 15 amino acids. The CDR3 coding sequence is TGTGCCAGTAGTATTAGGGCAGGGCGATCCTACGAGCAGTACTTC. Amino acid sequence: CASSIRAGRSYEQYF.

This clone was seen just once. CDR3 region: CASSFGASGETDTQYF. As DNA, the CDR3 is TGTGCCAGCAGCTTTGGGGCTAGCGGGGAGACAGATACGCAGTATTTT. The chain recombines TRBV5-8 with TRBJ2-3, with TRBD2 matching 9 bases. This CDR3 has 16 amino acids. Germline V gene data show CDR1 as SGHTS and CDR2 as YDEGEE. J lost 3 bases, V lost 2 bases, and 7 bases had no gene match.

This clone occurred a few times. This sequence joins TRBV5-1 and TRBJ2-3; no clear D gene. V was pared by 1 base and J by 3 bases, with 6 bases between. This CDR3 contains 13 residues. Looked up from germline, CDR1 is SGHRS and CDR2 is YFSETQ. The CDR3 protein is CASSLSPTDTQYF. CDR3 sequence (DNA): TGCGCCAGCAGCTTGTCCCCGACAGATACGCAGTATTTT.

V is TRBV5-1 and J is TRBJ2-7; 9 nucleotides agree with TRBD1. After removal of 4 bases from V and 5 bases from J, the junction contained 10 bases not matched to a gene. Germline-derived CDR1 and CDR2 are SGHRS and YFSETQ. The CDR3 totals 15 residues. CDR3 DNA sequence: TGCGCCAGCAGCCCGGCCGGGACAGGGAACCACGAGCAGTACTTC. Residues: CASSPAGTGNHEQYF.

V usage is TRBV3-1 (or the pseudogene TRBV3-2) and J usage is TRBJ1-5; 8 positions agree with TRBD1. The V gene end was trimmed by 6 bases and the J gene end by 2 bases; junction bases not matched to a gene: 3. Germline V gene lookup returns CDR1 LGHDT and CDR2 YNNKEL (reference sequence). The CDR3 spans 14 residues. The CDR3 loop is CASSYRGGNQPQHF. In DNA form, the CDR3 reads TGTGCCAGCAGTTACAGGGGGGGCAATCAGCCCCAGCATTTT.

The chain joins TRBV10-3 to TRBJ2-3, with TRBD1 as a possible D gene (6 bases). V lost 7 bases and J 2 bases, leaving 10 bases between the germline ends. The CDR3 consists of 13 residues. Germline V gives CDR1 ENHRY, CDR2 SYGVKD. DNA for the CDR3: TGTGCCATCAAGGACAGTGCCACAGATACGCAGTATTTT. Amino acid sequence: CAIKDSATDTQYF.

This rearrangement joins TRBV28 to TRBJ2-3, with 9 bases that match TRBD2. The J segment lost 1 base and the V segment lost 6 bases, leaving 8 bases of the junction unmatched. Germline loops: CDR1 MDHEN, CDR2 SYDVKM. CDR3 size: 16 residues. In DNA form, the CDR3 reads TGTGCCAGCAGGGAGGGCCGGACTAGCGGCACAGATACGCAGTATTTT. Its protein product is CASREGRTSGTDTQYF.

This sequence joins TRBV19 and TRBJ2-7, with TRBD1 matching 8 bases. Germline V lookup: CDR1 LNHDA, CDR2 SQIVND (reference sequence). The V and J ends lost 6 bases and 5 bases, in that order; junction bases with no gene match: 15. The CDR3 runs 16 residues. The CDR3 DNA reads TGTGCCAGTAGCCATACCGCAGGGGGCGCGCGAAACGAGCAGTACTTC. Its translation is CASSHTAGGARNEQYF. Full variable domain (outside the CDR3, taken from reference TRBV19 and TRBJ2-7): DGGITQSPKYLFRKEGQNVTLSCEQNLNHDAMYWYRQDPGQGLRLIYYSQIVNDFQKGDIAEGYSVSREKKESFPLTVTSAQKNPTAFYLCASSHTAGGARNEQYFGPGTRLTVT.

The chain is built from TRBV11-2 and TRBJ2-3; TRBD2 agrees at 8 bases. From germline, CDR1 is SGHAT and CDR2 FQNNGV. This CDR3 has 16 amino acids. Losses at the gene ends were 1 base for V and 2 bases for J; bases not matched to a gene: 5. In DNA form, the CDR3 reads TGTGCCAGCAGCTTAGGGACTAGCATTTACACAGATACGCAGTATTTT. This sequence encodes CASSLGTSIYTDTQYF.